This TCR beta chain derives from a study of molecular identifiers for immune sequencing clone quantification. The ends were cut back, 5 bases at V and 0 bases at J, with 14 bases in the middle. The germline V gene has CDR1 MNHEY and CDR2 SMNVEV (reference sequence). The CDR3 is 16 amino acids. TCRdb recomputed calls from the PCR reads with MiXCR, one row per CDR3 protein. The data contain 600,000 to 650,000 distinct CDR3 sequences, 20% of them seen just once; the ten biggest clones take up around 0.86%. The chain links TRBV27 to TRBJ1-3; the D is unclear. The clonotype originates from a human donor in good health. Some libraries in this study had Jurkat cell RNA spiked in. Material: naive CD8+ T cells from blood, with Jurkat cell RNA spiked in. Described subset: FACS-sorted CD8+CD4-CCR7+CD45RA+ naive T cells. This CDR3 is CASSPSPWISGNTIYF. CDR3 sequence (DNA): TGTGCCAGCAGTCCATCCCCCTGGATCTCTGGAAACACCATATATTTT.